Sequencing of this T cell receptor (beta chain) was carried out in a study of T cells after yellow fever vaccination. MiXCR was run by TCRdb on the 5' RACE reads, yielding one entry per CDR3 protein. The table includes roughly 180,000 distinct CDR3 sequences, 6.2% detected once. CDR3 length: 14 amino acids. Germline V CDR1 and CDR2: SGHDT, YYEEEE. V was clipped by 0 bases and J by 1 base, with 7 bases between them. Findings of the study overall: The secondary T-cell response peaked on day 5, not day 15, but was weaker. Within FACS-sorted repertoires, abundant clonotypes contaminating from the bulk population could be present. Subsequent to the booster, the majority of primary-vaccination clones reappeared (96% CD4, approximately 90% CD8).

A few counts support this clonotype. The antigen remains undetermined. The chain is built from TRBV5-6 and TRBJ2-5, with TRBD2 as a possible D gene (5 bases). Here the sequenced sample was CD4+ T cells sorted from PBMCs, taken on the day of the first yellow fever vaccination. This TCR was recovered from a man younger than 35 who received the YFV17D yellow fever vaccine. CDR3 sequence (DNA): TGTGCCAGCAGCTTGGTCCTAGCCCAAGAGACCCAGTACTTC. Residues: CASSLVLAQETQYF.